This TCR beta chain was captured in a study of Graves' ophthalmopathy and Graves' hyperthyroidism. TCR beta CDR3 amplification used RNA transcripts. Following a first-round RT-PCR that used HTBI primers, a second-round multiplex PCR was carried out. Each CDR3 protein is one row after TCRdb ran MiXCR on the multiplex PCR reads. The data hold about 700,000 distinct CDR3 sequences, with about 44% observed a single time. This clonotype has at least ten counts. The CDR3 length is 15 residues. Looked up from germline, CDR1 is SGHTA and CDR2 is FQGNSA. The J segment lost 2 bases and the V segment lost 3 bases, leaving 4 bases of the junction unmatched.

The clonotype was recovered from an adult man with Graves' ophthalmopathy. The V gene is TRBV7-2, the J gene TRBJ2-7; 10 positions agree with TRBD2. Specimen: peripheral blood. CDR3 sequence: CASSFDTSGTYEQYF. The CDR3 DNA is TGTGCCAGCAGCTTCGACACTAGCGGGACCTACGAGCAGTACTTC.